Reported below is one TCR beta chain. This specimen belongs to a study of T cells in Graves' hyperthyroidism and ophthalmopathy. Study details: Any treatment followed the collection of peripheral blood at initial diagnosis.

There were TCR beta CDR3 regions amplified from RNA transcripts. The TCR CDR3 was amplified in a first-round RT-PCR using the HTBI primer set. TCRdb reanalysed the multiplex PCR reads using MiXCR and keeps one entry per CDR3 protein. Of fewer than 850,000 distinct CDR3 sequences listed, roughly a sixth are singletons. Graves' hyperthyroidism was deemed stable given no ophthalmopathy progression within 18 months. Extraction of PBMCs used about 9.2 ml of fresh peripheral blood. This CDR3 has 13 amino acids. The ends were cut back, 2 bases at V and 7 bases at J, with 11 bases in the middle. Germline V gives CDR1 MNHEY, CDR2 SVGAGI.

The sequenced sample consisted of blood. The sequence was collected from a man between 50 and 59 years old with Graves' hyperthyroidism. The genes are TRBV6-5 and TRBJ2-5; D unresolved. The CDR3 nucleotides read TGTGCCAGCAGTTACCCGCCAATATCGACCCAGTACTTC. This sequence encodes CASSYPPISTQYF.